This TCR beta chain is drawn from a study of blood T cells in healthy people across ages. Study-level results: It was the long-lived donors that had more naive CD4+ cells and higher diversity than aged donors. Researchers report that TCR beta diversity correlated strongly with naive T cell percentage. Estimated diversity across one million T cells was deemed an underestimate.

The sample, roughly 9.1 milliliters of peripheral blood, was drawn from each donor. Trimming took 7 bases from V and 2 from J; bases not matched to a gene: 3. This CDR3 has 14 residues. Comments on this clonotype: Antigen: not known.

A J-beta primer mix and a sample-barcoded 5' primer were used in a second PCR of roughly 6 to 11 cycles. TCRdb ran MiXCR on the 5' RACE reads and lists one entry per CDR3 protein. Of hundreds of thousands of distinct CDR3 sequences in the sample, approximately 52% were seen once. Sequenced material: blood. This receptor was identified in a woman older than 75 in good health. The rearrangement uses TRBV12-3 or TRBV12-4 and TRBJ2-7; 12 bases are a match to TRBD2. The CDR3 nucleotides read TGTGCCAGCACGTCTAGCGGGGGGGCCTACGAGCAGTACTTC. Protein product: CASTSSGGAYEQYF.